This T cell receptor beta chain was sequenced in a study of blood T cell repertoires in COVID-19 (dated by TCRdb to the early 2020s). In the study overall: Samples covering the acute and convalescent phases of COVID-19 were provided by collaborators in the United States, Italy and Spain. The repertoires were made available in a free public database intended to serve as a resource for research on the immune response to SARS-CoV-2. Samples were obtained from the ongoing ImmuneRACE study (first 160 participants) and from 1,254 subjects provided by 6 global collaborators. The dataset comprised deeply sampled blood TCRbeta repertoires from subjects exposed to, actively infected with, or recovered from COVID-19. HLA class I and class II types, where available, came from metadata supplied by the sample provider rather than from assay-based typing. The sample metadata nearly always contained a de-identified subject ID, COVID-19 status, age in years and sex. The prospective study material was composed of cDNA or gDNA derived from T cells, B-cell-depleted T cells, or PBMCs. What the authors observed across the whole study: How much clinical and demographic metadata was included differed by source and by participant, and the metadata was provided uncurated.

TCRbeta CDR3 regions were amplified from genomic DNA using the immunoSEQ Assay, a bias-controlled multiplex PCR. Turning to the authors' computational methods: Within the assay, amplification of reference gene primers was used to estimate how many nucleated cells each sample contained. To quantify the absolute abundance of each unique TCRbeta CDR3 rearrangement, sequence reads were collapsed and filtered. Productive Simpson clonality was computed per sample as the square root of Simpson's diversity index over productive rearrangements. TCRdb obtained this table from immuneACCESS and retained in-frame rearrangements with V and J assigned. These tables miss some clones; where compared with another copy, unresolved V genes account for less than half of the shortfall, and the remainder is unexplained. V and J calls and clone size follow that table, whereas D and trimming were derived from the DNA. Across this sample there are approximately 310,000 clones, with 80% to 90% seen only once. The ten top clones hold 1% of the sample.

As to this clone: The target of this receptor is not known. Base qualities are not recorded, but no much larger clone differs from it by a single base.

Sequences SGHDT (CDR1) and YYEEEE (CDR2) are obtained from the germline V gene. Taken from cysteine to phenylalanine, the CDR3 has 15 residues. This entry keeps only the CDR3 DNA: 45 bases, framed from base 1. V and J are truncated by 0 bases and 1 base respectively, leaving an intervening sequence of 10 bases. The collaborating institutions used their own protocols to collect whole blood in K2EDTA tubes. For TCRbeta analysis, collaborator samples were shipped as frozen whole blood, as isolated PBMCs, or as DNA extracted from either sample type. The V and J genes are TRBV5-6 and TRBJ1-1; 5 matching bases give a weak D call of TRBD1. The clonotype originates from a man aged 50 to 59 with active or convalescent COVID-19. The sequenced sample consisted of peripheral blood. CDR3 reads: CASSLVSQGNTEAFF. The nucleotide sequence is TGTGCCAGCAGCTTGGTATCTCAGGGGAACACTGAAGCTTTCTTT.